A selection of T cell receptor beta chains follows, all from one sample in a study of cytomegalovirus exposure and HLA in healthy donors. Sequenced by immunoSEQ multiplex PCR; TCRdb stores in-frame clones only, minus some. Of under 150,000 clones in the sample, around 75% were seen once. Material for sequencing was PBMCs. These receptors all come from a man aged 55 to 69 in good health and CMV-seronegative. Both conserved end residues are part of each CDR3. A D gene is named only where the DNA matches it firmly. The size of a clone is reported for some rows only, either as once, few or many, or as a class for expanded clones.

TRBJ2-3 . . TRBV5-1 TGCGCCAGCAGCAACGCCGGTCATAGCACAGATACGCAGTATTTT CASSNAGHSTDTQYF
TRBJ2-2 . . TRBV5-1 TGCGCCAGCAGTTACAGCACCGGGGAGCTGTTTTTT CASSYSTGELFF
TRBJ1-4 few . TRBV5-6 TGTGCCAGCAGCACCTCGAGGACAACTAATGAAAAACTGTTTTTT CASSTSRTTNEKLFF
TRBJ1-2 . TRBD1 TRBV28 TGTGCCAGCATCATTCGGACAGGGGGCTCCTATGGCTACACCTTC CASIIRTGGSYGYTF
TRBJ1-2 . TRBD1 TRBV7-9 TGTGCCAGCAGCTCAGGGACAGGGGGCGCAGGTGGCTACACCTTC CASSSGTGGAGGYTF
TRBJ1-5 . . TRBV19 TGTGCCAGTGTATTGGGGGGGGATCATCAGCCCCAGCATTTT CASVLGGDHQPQHF
TRBJ2-3 . TRBD1 TRBV11-3 TGTGCCAGCAGCCCAGGGGGTAGAGATACGCAGTATTTT CASSPGGRDTQYF
TRBJ1-2 few TRBD1 TRBV6-1 TGTGCCAGCACCCCTGGAGACAGGGGGACTGGCTACACCTTC CASTPGDRGTGYTF
TRBJ1-2 . . TRBV28 TGTGCCAGCAGCACTGCGACAGGAACCTTCGATGGCTACACCTTC CASSTATGTFDGYTF
TRBJ1-1 . . TRBV11-2 TGTGCCAGCAGCTTAGCGGCGGGGGAGGCTTTCTTT CASSLAAGEAFF
TRBJ1-5 . . TRBV2 TGTGCCAGCAGTGAAGATCCGGTAGTAGATCAGCCCCAGCATTTT CASSEDPVVDQPQHF
TRBJ1-2 . TRBD1 TRBV28 TGTGCCAGCAGTTCGGGGGACAGGGGTCACGACTATGGCTACACCTTC CASSSGDRGHDYGYTF
TRBJ1-2 . TRBD1 TRBV9 TGTGCCAGCAGCGTGCGGGACAGGGGCAACTATGGCTACACCTTC CASSVRDRGNYGYTF
TRBJ1-1 . . TRBV19 TGTGCCAGTAGTATCCAGACCGGGGGACCGAACACTGAAGCTTTCTTT CASSIQTGGPNTEAFF
TRBJ2-7 . TRBD1 TRBV5-1 TGCGCCAGCAGCCTTATGGCCGGGACAGGGATCGGGTACGAGCAGTACTTC CASSLMAGTGIGYEQYF
TRBJ1-4 few . TRBV9 TGTGCCAGCAGTCGGGAGAATGAAAAACTGTTTTTT CASSRENEKLFF
TRBJ2-1 few . TRBV2 TGTGCCAGCAGACCCATGGGGGCCTCTTACAAGGGGCAGTTCTTC CASRPMGASYKGQFF
TRBJ2-3 few . TRBV7-6 TGTGCCAGCAGCTCCGCCCCCCCGGGAACAAGCACAGATACGCAGTATTTT CASSSAPPGTSTDTQYF
TRBJ2-4 . TRBD1 TRBV7-9 TGTGCCAGCAGCCCCACAGGGGTGGGGGTGGACATTCAGTACTTC CASSPTGVGVDIQYF
TRBJ1-5 . TRBD1 TRBV28 TGTGCCAGCAGTGCCGGGACAGGGGGCTTTATTCAGCCCCAGCATTTT CASSAGTGGFIQPQHF
TRBJ1-2 . . TRBV15 TGTGCCACCAGCCCAGACAGAGCCTATGGCTACACCTTC CATSPDRAYGYTF
TRBJ1-4 . TRBD1 TRBV28 TGTGCCAGCAGTCCCATCACAGGGGGGGCAGAGAATGAAAAACTGTTTTTT CASSPITGGAENEKLFF
TRBJ2-2 . TRBD2 TRBV18 TGTGCCAGCTCGCGACTAGCTCCGAACACCGGGGAGCTGTTTTTT CASSRLAPNTGELFF
TRBJ2-1 . TRBD2 TRBV5-6 TGTGCCAGCAGCTTGTTAGCGGGAGAGACATACAATGAGCAGTTCTTC CASSLLAGETYNEQFF
TRBJ2-7 . . TRBV6-5 TGTGCCAGCAGTTACTCGCAGAGAGGCATCTCCTACGAGCAGTACTTC CASSYSQRGISYEQYF
TRBJ2-3 . . TRBV7-3 TGTGCCAGCAGCTTAGACAGGGATACGCAGTATTTT CASSLDRDTQYF
TRBJ2-7 . TRBD2 TRBV20-1 TGCAGTGCGGGACTAGCATCCGAGCAGTACTTC CSAGLASEQYF
TRBJ1-1 . TRBD1 TRBV19 TGTGCCAGTAGTATCCACAGGGGGCGCATATGGACTGAAGCTTTCTTT CASSIHRGRIWTEAFF
TRBJ1-3 . . TRBV6-1 TGTGCCAGCAGTGAGACGGGGCGGGAAGGTTACCCAAACACCATATATTTT CASSETGREGYPNTIYF
TRBJ2-1 . TRBD2 TRBV27 TGTGCCAGCAGTATGGGACTAGCGGGAGCAGTTGAGCAGTTCTTC CASSMGLAGAVEQFF
TRBJ2-5 once TRBD2 TRBV19 TGTGCCAGTAGCGACCCGGGACTAGAGGAGACCCAGTACTTC CASSDPGLEETQYF
TRBJ1-4 . TRBD1 TRBV28 TGTGCCAGCAGTTTAATGGGGACAGGGGGCAGAGAAAAACTGTTTTTT CASSLMGTGGREKLFF
TRBJ2-3 . TRBD1 TRBV7-3 TGTGCCAGCAGCTTAGGGCGACAGGGGCTTGGCACAGATACGCAGTATTTT CASSLGRQGLGTDTQYF
TRBJ1-1 few TRBD1 TRBV19 TGTGCCAGTCGTCGCAGGGGGGAAGACACTGAAGCTTTCTTT CASRRRGEDTEAFF
TRBJ2-7 once TRBD1 TRBV30 TGTGCCTGGAACCCTATGCGGACAGGTGAGCAGTACTTC CAWNPMRTGEQYF
TRBJ2-4 few . TRBV7-2 TGTGCCAGCAGCTTAGTTGCCAGCGGGCAAATTCAGTACTTC CASSLVASGQIQYF
TRBJ1-1 . TRBD1 TRBV6-5 TGTGCCAGCACCCACAACGCCGGGACAGGGGACGCTTTCTTT CASTHNAGTGDAFF
TRBJ2-5 once . TRBV27 TGTGCCAGCGCTTGGGGCAGGGGAGAAGGGGAGACCCAGTACTTC CASAWGRGEGETQYF
TRBJ2-5 . . TRBV5-1 TGCGCCAGCCGTGGGGGGTTCCAAGAGACCCGGTACTTC CASRGGFQETRYF
TRBJ1-2 . TRBD1 TRBV30 TGTGCCTGGAGCATAGGGGGCAACTATGGCTACACCTTC CAWSIGGNYGYTF
TRBJ1-2 few TRBD1 TRBV5-1 TGCGCCAGCAGCTTGGGATCGACAGGGGTGGGCGGCTACACCTTC CASSLGSTGVGGYTF
TRBJ1-1 . . TRBV29-1 TGCAGCGTCTCACCGGGCACTGAAGCTTTCTTT CSVSPGTEAFF
TRBJ1-1 . . TRBV5-1 TGCGCCAGCAGCTGGGGGGATGGGGTGGGGACTGAAGCTTTCTTT CASSWGDGVGTEAFF
TRBJ1-1 once . TRBV7-9 TGTTCCAGCAGCTTAGATGTAGGGGGGGGCACTGAAGCTTTCTTT CSSSLDVGGGTEAFF